This T cell receptor (beta chain) was identified in a study of chemoradiotherapy in HPV16-positive cancers. Produced via immunoSEQ multiplex PCR; TCRdb's table is partial and in-frame only. The sample carries 40,000 to 65,000 clones, 90% recorded once. J gave up 4 bases and V 5 bases, and 9 bases lay outside the gene matches. The CDR3 runs to 15 residues. The germline gives CDR1 SGHDN, CDR2 FVKESK. The chain has TRBV14 and TRBJ1-2, with TRBD1 matching over 8 bases. This specimen was blood, taken from a patient who underwent chemoradiotherapy. This clonotype was sampled from a human donor with HPV-associated anogenital cancer. CDR3 bases: TGTGCCAGCAGCGAGCCCGGGACAGGATTCTATGGCTACACCTTC. Protein product: CASSEPGTGFYGYTF.